This T cell receptor (beta chain) emerged from a study of shared clonotypes between healthy human individuals. When replicate PCRs were run on sorted subsets, they used around 200 ng DNA, some 29,000 T cell genomes. Assay: immunoSEQ multiplex PCR; the TCRdb copy retains only in-frame clones and omits some. The repertoire holds around 1.5 million clones, with about 98% as singletons. Germline assignment: CDR1 SGHAT and CDR2 FQNNGV. The trim removed 5 bases at V and 3 bases at J, leaving 7 bases unmatched. CDR3 length equals 15 residues. V usage is TRBV11-2 and J usage is TRBJ2-1, with 7 bases that match TRBD2. The sequencing input was naive CD4+ T cells sorted from blood. Subset specified: CD45RA+ positively selected. This clonotype was obtained from a man aged 30 to 39 in good health. CDR3 nucleotide sequence: TGTGCCAGCAGCCCGGCTAGCGGCTACTACAATGAGCAGTTCTTC. It translates to CASSPASGYYNEQFF.